Reported below is one T cell receptor (beta chain). It lacks a known antigen. Per-base qualities were not stored, and no clone one base away is much larger. Its CDR3 holds 11 amino acids, cysteine through phenylalanine. Of all the DNA, just the CDR3 is kept, 33 bases in frame from base 1. CDR1 LGHNT and CDR2 FRNRAP were looked up in the germline V gene. V gives up 3 bases and J gives up 3 bases, and the segment between their germline ends measures 3 bases. This sample was included in a study of shared clonotypes between healthy human individuals (dated by TCRdb to the early 2020s). Regarding the complete study: A couple of women and a few men aged 18 to 49 years were included in the cohort. For each donor, three plates each were used for CD4 naive and CD4 memory, two plates were used for CD8 naive, and one plate was used for CD8 memory. To estimate repertoire size and how much clonotype sharing occurs between individuals, the study deeply sequenced the blood TCR repertoires of five healthy adults. Different laboratories and diverse techniques were used to prepare libraries and sequence TCR repertoires, to increase sequencing depth and limit assay-specific biases. Per donor, leukapheresis produced somewhere between about 0.8 and 9 billion PBMCs.

Using the deep immunoSEQ assay, multiplex PCR amplified TCR CDR3 regions from genomic DNA. Genomic DNA extracted from each cell subset was distributed evenly over all wells of several immunoSEQ 96-well plates, and each plate served as one replicate. Each replicate PCR for sorted subsets received about 220 ng genomic DNA, equal to about 29,000 T cell genomes. Purified libraries were measured with a Qubit 3.0 fluorometer, size-checked on a Bioanalyzer 2100, and measured again with the KAPA Library Quantification kit. Every immunoSEQ 96-well plate was sequenced on a separate single-read 150-cycle Illumina NextSeq 550 flow cell. The authors processed their data as follows. Because only junctional sequences without quality scores were contained in the immunoSEQ output, filtering matching that applied to full-length reads could not be performed. Sequences were annotated with PyIR, a Python wrapper for IgBLAST v1.9, using IMGT germline references to assign V/J genes and CDR3. Any read was removed if the V/J assignment was weak (E-value above 1e-6), the CDR3 was missing, or the read contained stop codons, out-of-frame junctions, or ambiguous translated residues. V3J clonotypes were defined as sequences sharing an identical inferred V gene, J gene, and CDR3 amino acid sequence. The percentage overlap between two repertoires was calculated by dividing the number of shared unique clonotypes by the size of the smaller repertoire. Three approaches were used to assess repertoire richness: RTK rarefaction, the Chao1 estimator, and Recon v2.1 estimates of unobserved clonotypes. OLGA was used to compute generation probabilities for all TCRbeta clonotypes that the gDNA method yielded from a handful of donors. Held by TCRdb, this immuneACCESS table contains in-frame sequences only and omits some clones. Under half of the omission traces to an unresolved V gene where checked; the cause of the rest is unknown. The V and J calls and clone size come from that table; D and trimming were worked out from the DNA. The sample profile shows under 350,000 clones; around 90% of them were found once. Jointly, the top ten make up about 17% of the sample.

Overall results and qualifications from the work: Sharing across four donors was observed for around 5% of naive CD4, 3.5% of naive CD8, 2% to 2.5% of memory CD4, and about 0.4% of memory CD8 clonotypes. Because the study included only a small number of donors, the genetic and exposure-history diversity represented was limited. Sampling was limited to blood, and TCR repertoires in tissue likely differ from TCR repertoires in blood. Rarefaction of sorted-subset datasets indicated incomplete sequencing despite the large sequencing depth. Clonotypes shared by all four sorted-subset donors showed higher generation probabilities than non-shared clonotypes. Larger estimated clonotype richness was generally found for naive subsets than for memory subsets. Pairwise subsampling led to the expectation that sequencing depth would affect the degree of clonotype sharing among donors.

The donors were healthy, HIV-negative adults who had no recently reported acute infections or vaccinations. Every donor was a Caucasian adult living in Nashville, Tennessee, USA. CD8 memory samples combined magnetically selected CD45RO+ cells with CCR7-negative CD45RA+ effector memory (TemRA) cells. Blood was collected by leukapheresis, and PBMCs were isolated by Ficoll-Histopaque density gradient centrifugation and then cryopreserved in liquid nitrogen vapor phase. Purity and quantity of every magnetically sorted T cell population were checked by analytical flow cytometry. Genomic DNA was isolated from every sorted fraction and measured by UV absorbance on a Nanodrop 2000c.

The clonotype was recovered from a man younger than 30 in good health. The chain couples TRBV12-5 to TRBJ2-7; the D gene is not confidently resolved. The sample consisted of memory CD8+ T cells sorted from blood. The cell subset or site label on this specimen signifies: CD45RO+ cells pooled with CCR7-negative TemRA cells. CDR3 protein: CASGFFYEQYF. At the DNA level, the sequence is TGTGCTAGTGGTTTCTTCTACGAGCAGTACTTC.